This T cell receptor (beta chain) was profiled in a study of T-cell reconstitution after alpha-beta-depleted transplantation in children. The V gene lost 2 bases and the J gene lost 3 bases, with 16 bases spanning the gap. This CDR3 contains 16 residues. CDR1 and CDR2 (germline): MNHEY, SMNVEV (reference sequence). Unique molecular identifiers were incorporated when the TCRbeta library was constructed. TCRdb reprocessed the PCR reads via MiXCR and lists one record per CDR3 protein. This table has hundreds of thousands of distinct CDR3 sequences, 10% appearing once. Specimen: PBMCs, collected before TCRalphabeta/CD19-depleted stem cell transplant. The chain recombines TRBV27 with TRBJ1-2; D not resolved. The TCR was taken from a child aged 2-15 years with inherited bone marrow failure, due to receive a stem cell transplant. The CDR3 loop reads CASSLNPSWLYYGYTF. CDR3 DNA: TGTGCCAGCAGTTTAAATCCCTCATGGCTCTACTATGGCTACACCTTC.